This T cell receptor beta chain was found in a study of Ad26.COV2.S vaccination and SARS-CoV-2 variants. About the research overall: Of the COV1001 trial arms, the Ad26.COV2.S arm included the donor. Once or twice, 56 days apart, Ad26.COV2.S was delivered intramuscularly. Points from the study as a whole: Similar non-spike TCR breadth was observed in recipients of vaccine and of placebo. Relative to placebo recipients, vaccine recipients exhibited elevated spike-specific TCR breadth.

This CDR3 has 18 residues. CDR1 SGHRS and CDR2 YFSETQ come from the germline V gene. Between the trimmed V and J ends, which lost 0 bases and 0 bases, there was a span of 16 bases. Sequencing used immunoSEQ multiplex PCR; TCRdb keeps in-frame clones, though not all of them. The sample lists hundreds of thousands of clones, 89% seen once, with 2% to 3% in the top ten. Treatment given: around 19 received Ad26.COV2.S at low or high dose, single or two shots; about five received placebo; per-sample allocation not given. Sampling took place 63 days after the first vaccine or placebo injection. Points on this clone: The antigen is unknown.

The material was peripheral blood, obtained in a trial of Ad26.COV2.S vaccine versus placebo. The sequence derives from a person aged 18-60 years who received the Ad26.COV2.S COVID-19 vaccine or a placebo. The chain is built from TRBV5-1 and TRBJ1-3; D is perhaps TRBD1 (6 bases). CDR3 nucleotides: TGCGCCAGCAGCTTGGATTATAGGGGACACAGCTCTGGAAACACCATATATTTT. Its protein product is CASSLDYRGHSSGNTIYF.